Listed below are T cell receptor beta chains from one sample, sequenced in a study of OX40 agonist ivuxolimab in advanced cancers. Method: immunoSEQ multiplex PCR; TCRdb's copy keeps in-frame clones and lacks some. The sample consists of 90,000 to 130,000 clones, more than 70% of them appearing once. Sequenced here: CD4+ or CD8+ T cells sorted from blood, sampled in a trial of the OX40 agonist ivuxolimab. The receptors originated from an adult with an advanced solid tumor such as melanoma, head and neck, liver or kidney cancer. Each CDR3 is given with its conserved first and last residue. Fields, in order: J gene, D gene, V gene, CDR3 DNA, CDR3 protein. The D gene is left open where the match is weak.

J: TRBJ1-4
D: TRBD1
V: TRBV25-1
DNA: TGTGCCAGCAGGGGTTATACAGGGGGCGGTGAAAAACTGTTTTTT
CDR3: CASRGYTGGGEKLFF

J: TRBJ1-1
D: TRBD1
V: TRBV7-9
DNA: TGTGCCAGCAGCTTAGTATCACAGGGGTACACTGAAGCTTTCTTT
CDR3: CASSLVSQGYTEAFF

J: TRBJ1-2
D: TRBD1
V: TRBV6-4
DNA: TGTGCCAGCAGTGGAGGGACAGGGGAAGGCTACACCTTC
CDR3: CASSGGTGEGYTF

J: TRBJ2-7
D: -
V: TRBV2
DNA: TGTGCCAGCAGTGAATACGACGAGCAGTACTTC
CDR3: CASSEYDEQYF

J: TRBJ2-1
D: -
V: TRBV5-1
DNA: TGCGCCAGCAGCTTGGGCCGGCACTCCGGGAGCTTTAATGAGCAGTTCTTC
CDR3: CASSLGRHSGSFNEQFF

J: TRBJ1-3
D: -
V: TRBV7-2
DNA: TGTGCCGCTACCAGATCTGGAAACACCATATATTTT
CDR3: CAATRSGNTIYF

J: TRBJ1-2
D: TRBD1
V: TRBV6-1
DNA: TGTGCCATTCACGAAGGGGGCGCGATCTATGGCTACACCTTC
CDR3: CAIHEGGAIYGYTF

J: TRBJ1-2
D: -
V: TRBV27
DNA: TGTGCCAGCAGTTTATCCTTAGGGCTAGGGGGCTACACCTTC
CDR3: CASSLSLGLGGYTF

J: TRBJ2-7
D: TRBD1
V: TRBV7-2
DNA: TGTGCCAGCAGCCCAAGGGGACAGGGGATTTTTCACTCCTACGAGCAGTACTTC
CDR3: CASSPRGQGIFHSYEQYF

J: TRBJ1-4
D: -
V: TRBV4-3
DNA: TGCGCCAGCAGCCAGCTTATGGGACCTATGTTTTTT
CDR3: CASSQLMGPMFF

J: TRBJ2-1
D: TRBD1
V: TRBV11-3
DNA: TGTGCCAGCAGCTTAGATCCAGGGGGCGGTGAGCAGTTCTTC
CDR3: CASSLDPGGGEQFF